The subject of this entry is one TCR beta chain. The repertoire was sequenced with immunoSEQ multiplex PCR; TCRdb's copy has only in-frame clones and lacks some. In the table there are about 110,000 clones, around 83% of which are singletons. The CDR3 length is 13 residues. The ends were cut back, 3 bases at V and 6 bases at J, with 11 bases in the middle. Germline V lookup: CDR1 LNHDA, CDR2 SQIVND (reference sequence). The data were obtained in a study of blood T cell repertoires in COVID-19. This sequence was found in a human donor in a cohort sampled during active COVID-19. Sequences were obtained from peripheral blood. V gene TRBV19 combines with J gene TRBJ1-1, with D tentatively TRBD1 (6 bases). The CDR3 coding sequence is TGTGCCAGTAGTATTCGGGAGGGGGCTGAAGCTTTCTTT. Translated, it gives CASSIREGAEAFF. Filled out from reference TRBV19 and TRBJ1-1, the complete variable domain reads DGGITQSPKYLFRKEGQNVTLSCEQNLNHDAMYWYRQDPGQGLRLIYYSQIVNDFQKGDIAEGYSVSREKKESFPLTVTSAQKNPTAFYLCASSIREGAEAFFGQGTRLTVV.